What follows are 26 T cell receptor beta chains derived from one specimen sequenced in a study of blood T cell repertoires in COVID-19 (dated by TCRdb to about 2020). The library was built by means of the immunoSEQ multiplex PCR assay. TCRdb stores this immuneACCESS table with in-frame sequences only. Part of the clones is absent; in the studies checked, under half of the shortfall reflects unresolved V genes, and no reason is known for the rest. This sample is represented by under 200,000 clones; 70% to 90% of them were singletons. Around 0.77% of the sample is taken by the ten largest. The sample was PBMCs or T cells enriched from blood (not recorded which). Receptors originate from a young woman who had recovered from COVID-19.

The V gene is TRBV3-1 (or the pseudogene TRBV3-2), the J gene TRBJ1-5, with 9 bases fitting TRBD1. Germline CDR1 LGHDT, CDR2 YNNKEL (reference sequence). The length of the CDR3 is 17 residues. J gave up 6 bases and V 2 bases, and 11 bases lay outside the gene matches. In nucleotides, the CDR3 is TGTGCCAGCAGCCAAAGCACAGGTAGACAGGGGGGTCAGCCCCAGCATTTT. Amino acid sequence: CASSQSTGRQGGQPQHF.

The J gene is TRBJ1-5, the V gene TRBV30; D perhaps matches TRBD1 (5 bases). V shed 3 bases and J shed 5 bases, with 11 bases lying between them. CDR1 GTSNPN and CDR2 SVGIG come from the germline V gene (reference sequence). This CDR3 has 13 residues. The CDR3 DNA sequence: TGTGCCTGGAGCCTAGACAGTCATCAGCCCCAGCATTTT. Protein product: CAWSLDSHQPQHF.

The rearrangement uses TRBV6-6 and TRBJ1-5; weak D call: TRBD1 (5 bases). CDR3 length equals 14 residues. The V end was cut by 2 bases, the J end by 9 bases, with 14 bases between. In germline, CDR1 is MNHNY, CDR2 SVGAGI (reference sequence). The CDR3 is CASSYVSGRAPQHF. Written as DNA, the CDR3 is TGTGCCAGCAGTTACGTTTCAGGGAGGGCGCCCCAGCATTTT.

The V gene is TRBV6-2 or TRBV6-3, the J gene TRBJ2-1; D is undetermined. Trimming removed 0 bases from V and 0 bases from J, with 15 bases in between. Germline-derived CDR1 and CDR2 are MNHEY and SVGEGT. The CDR3 has 18 residues. The DNA of the CDR3 is TGTGCCAGCAGTTACTCGTTATCTCGGTTTTTCTCCTACAATGAGCAGTTCTTC. It is translated as CASSYSLSRFFSYNEQFF.

This clone has a handful of counts. The genes are TRBV19 and TRBJ1-6; TRBD1 might be the D (6 bases). Germline V gene lookup returns CDR1 LNHDA and CDR2 SQIVND (reference sequence). Trimming cost V 5 bases and J 7 bases, with 12 bases left between them. The length of the CDR3 is 14 residues. CDR3 nucleotide sequence: TGTGCCAGTAGTCTTCAGGGGATGAATTCACCCCTCCACTTT. Translated, it gives CASSLQGMNSPLHF.

V gene TRBV6-5 combines with J gene TRBJ2-1, with unresolved D. Germline-derived CDR1 and CDR2 are MNHEY and SVGAGI. V lost 6 bases to trimming and J lost 4 bases, with 13 bases between them. The CDR3 is 14 amino acids. As DNA, the CDR3 is TGTGCCAGCAGCCCACCCAGGCCTTACAATGAGCAGTTCTTC. It encodes CASSPPRPYNEQFF.

The gene calls are TRBV6-2 or TRBV6-3 and TRBJ2-7; possibly TRBD2 for D (6 bases). CDR3 size: 17 residues. In germline, CDR1 is MNHEY, CDR2 SVGEGT. Deletions cut 2 bases from V and 1 base from J, with 18 bases between. CDR3 bases: TGTGCCAGCAGTTACGTTGGAGGAGGGCCCTTATCCTACGAGCAGTACTTC. It translates to CASSYVGGGPLSYEQYF.

The chain employs TRBV11-2 and TRBJ1-2; unclear D gene. V lost 5 bases to trimming and J lost 0 bases, with 7 bases between them. The CDR3 has 13 residues. Per the germline V gene, CDR1 is SGHAT and CDR2 is FQNNGV. The CDR3 protein is CASSHLTNYGYTF. The DNA for the CDR3 is TGTGCCAGCAGCCACCTAACTAACTATGGCTACACCTTC.

The gene calls are TRBV5-1 and TRBJ2-5; D is uncertain. Per the germline V gene, CDR1 is SGHRS and CDR2 is YFSETQ. The V end lost 4 bases, the J end lost 0 bases, and 10 bases lay between the germline ends. This CDR3 contains 14 residues. CDR3: CASSDWMYQETQYF. In DNA form, the CDR3 reads TGCGCCAGCAGCGACTGGATGTACCAAGAGACCCAGTACTTC.

This clone appeared a single time. The CDR3 bases are TGCAGCGTTGAAAGGGGGACCAATACTTTGAATGAGCAGTTCTTC. It specifies CSVERGTNTLNEQFF. The rearrangement links TRBV29-1 to TRBJ2-1, with D possibly being TRBD1 (6 bases). V was trimmed by 2 bases and J by 7 bases, leaving 18 bases between them. Germline values: CDR1 SQVTM, CDR2 ANQGSEA. The CDR3 extends over 15 amino acids.

The CDR3 protein is CASSEVDRIIQETQYF. The CDR3 DNA reads as TGTGCCAGCAGTGAAGTGGACAGGATAATCCAAGAGACCCAGTACTTC. The rearrangement uses TRBV2 and TRBJ2-5; 7 bases align to TRBD1. There are 16 residues in the CDR3. Trimming removed 1 base from V and 1 base from J; junction bases left unmatched: 6. CDR1 and CDR2 (germline): SNHLY, FYNNEI.

V gene TRBV10-3 combines with J gene TRBJ2-7; D gene ambiguous. V was cut by 3 bases and J by 5 bases, with 11 bases left in between. This CDR3 contains 13 residues. Per the germline V gene, CDR1 is ENHRY and CDR2 is SYGVKD. CDR3 amino acids: CAISDPNTDEQYF. DNA of the CDR3: TGTGCCATCAGTGACCCAAACACCGACGAGCAGTACTTC.

V usage is TRBV6-5 and J usage is TRBJ2-7, with 9 positions matching TRBD2. Germline CDR1 MNHEY, CDR2 SVGAGI. CDR3 length: 15 residues. V lost 0 bases to trimming and J lost 6 bases; unmatched junction nucleotides: 6. The CDR3 bases are TGTGCCAGCAGTTACTCAGGGCTAGCGGGATCCGAGCAGTACTTC. As protein: CASSYSGLAGSEQYF.

This chain connects TRBV27 to TRBJ2-2; D is possibly TRBD2 (6 bases). The germline CDR1 and CDR2 sequences are MNHEY and SMNVEV (reference sequence). This CDR3 has 15 residues. The V gene lost 6 bases and the J gene lost 1 base, with 12 bases spanning the gap. CDR3 nucleotide sequence: TGTGCCAGCAGGGGCGGGACCGTGAACACCGGGGAGCTGTTTTTT. Protein sequence: CASRGGTVNTGELFF.

The chain employs TRBV27 and TRBJ2-1; D uncertain. This CDR3 is built from 11 residues. Trimming removed 6 bases at V and 3 bases at J, with 3 bases between. CDR1 MNHEY and CDR2 SMNVEV come from the germline V gene (reference sequence). The CDR3 here is CASSLYNEQFF. The CDR3 bases are TGTGCCAGCAGCCTCTACAATGAGCAGTTCTTC.

This clone was seen a handful of times. The CDR3 reads CASSNSHGYTF. CDR3 DNA sequence: TGTGCCAGCAGTAACAGCCATGGCTACACCTTC. The chain uses TRBV12-3 or TRBV12-4 and TRBJ1-2; D is unclear. Trimming removed 5 bases at V and 6 bases at J, with 7 bases between. The CDR3 has 11 amino acids.

The chain couples TRBV7-8 to TRBJ2-7; tentatively, D is TRBD2 (6 bases). This CDR3 is built from 14 residues. In germline, CDR1 is SGHVS, CDR2 FQNEAQ. The V end was cut by 0 bases, the J end by 7 bases, with 13 bases between. This chain's CDR3 is CASSLAGTQREQYF. The CDR3 bases are TGTGCCAGCAGCTTAGCCGGGACTCAGCGGGAGCAGTACTTC.

CDR3 sequence reads: CAISTGETQYF. CDR3 DNA: TGTGCCATCAGTACCGGAGAGACCCAGTACTTC. The chain joins TRBV10-3 to TRBJ2-5; unclear D gene. The CDR3 runs 11 residues. Trimming took off 5 bases at V and 4 bases at J, with 5 bases between the two ends. The germline CDR1 and CDR2 sequences are ENHRY and SYGVKD.

Concerning this clone itself: The junction differs from germline at one of its ends, possibly a read error. The chain is built from TRBV20-1 and TRBJ2-7; D unclear. This CDR3 is 11 amino acids long. Germline assignment: CDR1 DFQATT and CDR2 SNEGSKA (reference sequence). CDR3: CSVRAPYEQYF. The CDR3 DNA sequence: TGCAGTGTTAGAGCTCCCTACGAGCAGTACTTC.

The J gene is TRBJ2-7, the V gene TRBV5-1; a weak D match, TRBD1 (7 bases). This CDR3 is 15 amino acids long. The V end was cut by 0 bases, the J end by 1 base, with 11 bases between. Germline V gene lookup returns CDR1 SGHRS and CDR2 YFSETQ. CDR3 amino acids: CASSLAQGGSYEQYF. In DNA, the CDR3 is TGCGCCAGCAGCTTGGCGCAGGGGGGATCCTACGAGCAGTACTTC.

This chain uses TRBV19 with TRBJ2-7, with 11 nucleotides matching TRBD2. The CDR3 length is 16 residues. From germline, CDR1 is LNHDA and CDR2 SQIVND (reference sequence). The J segment lost 5 bases and the V segment lost 4 bases, leaving 10 bases of the junction unmatched. CDR3 sequence reads: CASSRTPPGLADEQYF. For the CDR3, the DNA is TGTGCCAGTAGTAGAACCCCACCGGGACTAGCGGACGAGCAGTACTTC.

This clone was counted a single time. The CDR3 bases are TGTGCCAGCAGCCAGGGACTCCACCCAGAGACCCAGTACTTC. It is translated as CASSQGLHPETQYF. The chain employs TRBV7-3 and TRBJ2-5, with TRBD2 as a possible D gene (6 bases). The CDR3 runs 14 residues. V was trimmed by 5 bases and J by 4 bases, leaving 14 bases between them. Germline V gene lookup returns CDR1 SGHTA and CDR2 FQGTGA.

The rearrangement joins TRBV2 to TRBJ2-6; TRBD2 is a possible D gene (6 bases). The CDR3 extends over 18 amino acids. V dropped 2 bases and J dropped 1 base, with 15 bases sitting between them. Germline V lookup: CDR1 SNHLY, CDR2 FYNNEI. This CDR3 is CASSEWPGVTSGANVLTF. The CDR3 bases are TGTGCCAGCAGTGAATGGCCGGGGGTTACGTCTGGGGCCAACGTCCTGACTTTC.

The chain couples TRBV4-1 to TRBJ1-2; 10 bases map to TRBD1. The germline CDR1 and CDR2 sequences are MGHRA and YSYEKL. V lost 4 bases and J lost 13; bases outside the gene matches: 12. This CDR3 contains 14 residues. CDR3 region: CASSPGTGATVLTF. The CDR3 DNA sequence: TGCGCCAGCAGCCCCGGGACAGGGGCCACAGTGCTCACCTTC.

The rearrangement links TRBV28 to TRBJ2-5, with D tentatively TRBD1 (6 bases). The V end lost 4 bases, the J end lost 12 bases, and 12 bases lay between the germline ends. The CDR3 is 11 residues long. Germline CDR1 and CDR2: MDHEN and SYDVKM. The CDR3 DNA is TGTGCCAGCAGTTCTACAGGGTCCGAGTACTTC. Translated: CASSSTGSEYF. The full variable domain, with the rest looked up from reference TRBV28 and TRBJ2-5, is DVKVTQSSRYLVKRTGEKVFLECVQDMDHENMFWYRQDPGLGLRLIYFSYDVKMKEKGDIPEGYSVSREKKERFSLILESASTNQTSMYLCASSSTGSEYFGPGTRLLVL.

J is TRBJ2-2 and V is TRBV15; 8 bases are a match to TRBD2. V lost 6 bases and J lost 7; bases outside the gene matches: 10. The CDR3 is 15 residues long. Germline values: CDR1 LNHNV, CDR2 YYDKDF (reference sequence). The CDR3 bases are TGTGCCACCAGGGTGACTAGCGTTCGGCACGGGGAGCTGTTTTTT. As protein: CATRVTSVRHGELFF.